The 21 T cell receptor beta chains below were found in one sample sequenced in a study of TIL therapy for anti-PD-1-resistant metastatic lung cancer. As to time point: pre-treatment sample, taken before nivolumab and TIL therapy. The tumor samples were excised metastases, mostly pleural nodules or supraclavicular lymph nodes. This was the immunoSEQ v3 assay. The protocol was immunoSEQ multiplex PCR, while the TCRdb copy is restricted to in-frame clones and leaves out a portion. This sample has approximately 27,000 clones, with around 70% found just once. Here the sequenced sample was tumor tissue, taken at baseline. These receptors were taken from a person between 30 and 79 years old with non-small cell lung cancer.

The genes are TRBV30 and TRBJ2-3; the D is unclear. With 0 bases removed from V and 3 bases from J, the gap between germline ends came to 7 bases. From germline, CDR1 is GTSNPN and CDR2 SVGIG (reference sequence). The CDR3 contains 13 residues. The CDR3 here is CAWSVYKTDTQYF. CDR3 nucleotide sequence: TGTGCCTGGAGTGTATATAAAACAGATACGCAGTATTTT.

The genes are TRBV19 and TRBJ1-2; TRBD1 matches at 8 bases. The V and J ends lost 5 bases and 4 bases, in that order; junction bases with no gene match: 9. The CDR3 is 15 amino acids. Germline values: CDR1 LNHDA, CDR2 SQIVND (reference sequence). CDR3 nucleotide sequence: TGTGCCAGTAGTGTGGGACAGGCTCTTTTCTATGGCTACACCTTC. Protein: CASSVGQALFYGYTF.

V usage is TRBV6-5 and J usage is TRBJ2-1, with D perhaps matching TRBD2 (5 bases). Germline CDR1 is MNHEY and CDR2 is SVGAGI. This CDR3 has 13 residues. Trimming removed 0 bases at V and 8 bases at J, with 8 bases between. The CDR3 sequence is CASSYSPGDEQFF. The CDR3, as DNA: TGTGCCAGCAGTTACTCCCCCGGGGATGAGCAGTTCTTC.

Written as DNA, the CDR3 is TGTGCCAGTAGTACAGGACTAGCGGGGGTGGAGACCCAGTACTTC. Amino acids: CASSTGLAGVETQYF. The gene calls are TRBV19 and TRBJ2-5; 13 nucleotides align to TRBD2. CDR3 length equals 15 residues. V dropped 4 bases and J dropped 5; count of bases not matched to a gene: 4. Germline CDR1 reads LNHDA; CDR2 reads SQIVND (reference sequence).

The CDR3 bases are TGCGCCAGCAGCTTGGGATGGGGGGATCAGCCCCAGCATTTT. Protein: CASSLGWGDQPQHF. The chain joins TRBV5-1 to TRBJ1-5; a possible D gene is TRBD1 (5 bases). The V end was cut by 0 bases, the J end by 5 bases, with 9 bases between. Germline-derived CDR1 and CDR2 are SGHRS and YFSETQ. There are 14 residues in the CDR3.

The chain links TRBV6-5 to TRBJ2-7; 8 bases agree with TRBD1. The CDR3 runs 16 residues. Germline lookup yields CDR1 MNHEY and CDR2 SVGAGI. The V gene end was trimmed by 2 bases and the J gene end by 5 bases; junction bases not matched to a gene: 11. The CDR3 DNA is TGTGCCAGCAGTTACCCCTGCAGGGGGCGCGGGCACGAGCAGTACTTC. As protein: CASSYPCRGRGHEQYF.

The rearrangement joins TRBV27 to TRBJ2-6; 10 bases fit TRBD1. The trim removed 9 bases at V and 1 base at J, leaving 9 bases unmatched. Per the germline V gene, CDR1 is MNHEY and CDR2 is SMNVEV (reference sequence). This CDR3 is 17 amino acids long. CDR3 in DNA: TGTGCCAGTGTTTACCGGGACAGGGGTTCTGGGGCCAACGTCCTGACTTTC. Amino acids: CASVYRDRGSGANVLTF. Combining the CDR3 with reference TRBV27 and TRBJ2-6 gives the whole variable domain EAQVTQNPRYLITVTGKKLTVTCSQNMNHEYMSWYRQDPGLGLRQIYYSMNVEVTDKGDVPEGYKVSRKEKRNFPLILESPSPNQTSLYFCASVYRDRGSGANVLTFGAGSRLTVL.

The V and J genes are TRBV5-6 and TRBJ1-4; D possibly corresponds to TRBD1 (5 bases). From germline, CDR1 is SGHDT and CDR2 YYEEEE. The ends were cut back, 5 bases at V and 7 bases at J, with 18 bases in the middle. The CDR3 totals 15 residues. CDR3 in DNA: TGTGCCAGCAGTCTTCCGGGGGAAGCCAGTGAAAAACTGTTTTTT. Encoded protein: CASSLPGEASEKLFF.

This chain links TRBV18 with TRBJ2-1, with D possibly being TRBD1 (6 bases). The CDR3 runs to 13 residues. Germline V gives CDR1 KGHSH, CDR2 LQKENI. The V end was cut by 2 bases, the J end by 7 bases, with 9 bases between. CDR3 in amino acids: CASSPITGNEQFF. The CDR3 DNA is TGTGCCAGCTCACCAATAACAGGGAATGAGCAGTTCTTC.

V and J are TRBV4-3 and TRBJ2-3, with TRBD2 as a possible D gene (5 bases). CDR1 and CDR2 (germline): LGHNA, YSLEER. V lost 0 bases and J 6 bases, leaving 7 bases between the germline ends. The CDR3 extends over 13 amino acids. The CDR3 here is CASSQEGADTQYF. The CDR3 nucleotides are TGCGCCAGCAGCCAAGAGGGAGCGGATACGCAGTATTTT.

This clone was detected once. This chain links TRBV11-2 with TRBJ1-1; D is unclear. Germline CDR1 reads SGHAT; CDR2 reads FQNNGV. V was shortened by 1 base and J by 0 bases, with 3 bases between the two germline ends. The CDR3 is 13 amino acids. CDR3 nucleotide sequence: TGTGCCAGCAGCTTAGGGGTGAACACTGAAGCTTTCTTT. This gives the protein CASSLGVNTEAFF.

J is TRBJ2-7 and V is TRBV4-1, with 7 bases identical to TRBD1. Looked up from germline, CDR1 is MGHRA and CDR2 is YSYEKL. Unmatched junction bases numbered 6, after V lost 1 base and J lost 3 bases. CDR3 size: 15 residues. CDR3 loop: CASSQGTGDIYEQYF. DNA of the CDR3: TGCGCCAGCAGCCAAGGGACAGGAGATATCTACGAGCAGTACTTC.

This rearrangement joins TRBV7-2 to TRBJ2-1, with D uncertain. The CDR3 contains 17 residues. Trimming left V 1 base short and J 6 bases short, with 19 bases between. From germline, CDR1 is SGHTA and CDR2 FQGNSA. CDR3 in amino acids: CASSLEQPLASFNEQFF. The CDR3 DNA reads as TGTGCCAGCAGCTTAGAACAGCCCTTGGCCTCATTCAATGAGCAGTTCTTC.

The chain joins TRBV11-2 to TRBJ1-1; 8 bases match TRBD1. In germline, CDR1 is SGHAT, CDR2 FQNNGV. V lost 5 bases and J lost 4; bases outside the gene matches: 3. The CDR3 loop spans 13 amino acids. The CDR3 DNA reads TGTGCCAGCAGCGTCAGGGGGCTCACTGAAGCTTTCTTT. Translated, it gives CASSVRGLTEAFF.

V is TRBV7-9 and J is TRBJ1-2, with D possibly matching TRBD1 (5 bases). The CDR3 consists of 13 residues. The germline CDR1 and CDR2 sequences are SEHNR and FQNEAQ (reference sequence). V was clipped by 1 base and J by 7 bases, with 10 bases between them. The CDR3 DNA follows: TGTGCCAGCAGCTTAGACCCCAGGGTTGGCTACACCTTC. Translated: CASSLDPRVGYTF.

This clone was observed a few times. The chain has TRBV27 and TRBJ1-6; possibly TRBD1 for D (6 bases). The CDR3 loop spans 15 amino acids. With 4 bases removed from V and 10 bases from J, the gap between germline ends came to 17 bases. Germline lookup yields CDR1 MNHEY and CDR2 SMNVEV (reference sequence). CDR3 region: CASSSKGRGGSPLHF. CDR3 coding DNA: TGTGCCAGCAGTTCGAAGGGACGGGGGGGCTCACCCCTCCACTTT.

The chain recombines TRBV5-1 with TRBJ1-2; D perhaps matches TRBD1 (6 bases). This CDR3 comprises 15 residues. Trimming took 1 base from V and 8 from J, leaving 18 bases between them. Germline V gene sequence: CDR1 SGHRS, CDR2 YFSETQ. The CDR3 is CASSLSGTQTGGYTF. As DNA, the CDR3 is TGCGCCAGCAGCTTGTCGGGGACACAAACTGGCGGCTACACCTTC.

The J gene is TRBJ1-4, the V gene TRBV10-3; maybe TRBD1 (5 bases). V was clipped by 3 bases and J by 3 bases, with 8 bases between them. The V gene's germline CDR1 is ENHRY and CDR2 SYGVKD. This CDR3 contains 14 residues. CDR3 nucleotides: TGTGCCATCAGTGACAGGGCCCCTAATGAAAAACTGTTTTTT. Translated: CAISDRAPNEKLFF.

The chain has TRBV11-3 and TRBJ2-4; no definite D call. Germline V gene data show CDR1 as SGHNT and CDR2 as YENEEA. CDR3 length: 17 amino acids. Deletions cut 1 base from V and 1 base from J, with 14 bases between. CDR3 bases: TGTGCCAGCAGCTTAGTTAGGGCCTCCCTGGCCAAAAACATTCAGTACTTC. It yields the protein CASSLVRASLAKNIQYF.

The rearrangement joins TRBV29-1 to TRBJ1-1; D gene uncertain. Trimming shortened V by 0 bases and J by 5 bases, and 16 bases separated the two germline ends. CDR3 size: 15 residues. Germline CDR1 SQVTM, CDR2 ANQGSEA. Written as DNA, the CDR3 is TGCAGCGTTGAAGATCCCGGGGTCTTGGGAACTGAAGCTTTCTTT. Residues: CSVEDPGVLGTEAFF.

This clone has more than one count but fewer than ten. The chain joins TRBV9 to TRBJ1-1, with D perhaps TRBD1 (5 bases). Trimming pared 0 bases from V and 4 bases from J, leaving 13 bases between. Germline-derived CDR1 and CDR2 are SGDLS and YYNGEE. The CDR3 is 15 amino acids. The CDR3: CASSVVGGEGTEAFF. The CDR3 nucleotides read TGTGCCAGCAGCGTAGTTGGGGGTGAGGGCACTGAAGCTTTCTTT.